Given below is one T cell receptor (beta chain) in context. The CDR3 totals 13 residues. Germline V gene data show CDR1 as SGHTA and CDR2 as FQGNSA. With 5 bases clipped from V and 2 bases from J, the junction kept 3 bases outside the gene matches. Profiling relied on immunoSEQ multiplex PCR, and the TCRdb table lists in-frame clones only, not all of them. The repertoire consists of roughly 67,000 clones, with 88% occurring once and the leading ten covering roughly 5%. The data were taken from a study of OX40 agonist ivuxolimab in advanced cancers. The specimen comprised CD4+ or CD8+ T cells sorted from blood, sampled in a trial of the OX40 agonist ivuxolimab. This TCR derives from an adult with an advanced solid tumor such as melanoma, head and neck, liver or kidney cancer. The rearrangement uses TRBV7-2 and TRBJ2-7, with 7 bases fitting TRBD1. This CDR3 reads CASSPGQPYEQYF. As DNA, the CDR3 is TGTGCCAGCAGCCCGGGACAGCCCTACGAGCAGTACTTC.